This T cell receptor beta chain came from a study of cytomegalovirus exposure and HLA in healthy donors. In the study overall: An earlier analysis found 100 million or so unique TCR beta sequences from 200 million or so T cells. Overall study findings and caveats: Analyses of presence/absence relied on an assumption of roughly uniform sequencing depth across donors. One variant, a missense change in DCLRE1C, was linked in a later analysis to TCR beta V- and J-gene trimming. The study carried out a later analysis of TCR beta sequences. It associated around 17,000 of them with specific HLA alleles at a false discovery rate of 0.05.

Comment on this clone: Its cognate antigen is unknown.

Germline loops: CDR1 KGHSH, CDR2 LQKENI. Trimming cost V 2 bases and J 4 bases, with 12 bases left between them. CDR3 length: 14 amino acids. PCR employed 60 Vbeta and 13 Jbeta primers. Measured with immunoSEQ multiplex PCR; TCRdb has only the in-frame clones, and not every one. Of around 150,000 clones in the sample, roughly four fifths were seen once. The chain couples TRBV18 to TRBJ2-7, with a weak D call TRBD1 (7 bases). The sequence was obtained from a man between 18 and 29 years old in good health and CMV-seronegative. The sample comprised PBMCs. The CDR3 nucleotides are TGTGCCAGCTCACCAACCAGGGGGGCGTACGAGCAGTACTTC. Its protein is CASSPTRGAYEQYF.